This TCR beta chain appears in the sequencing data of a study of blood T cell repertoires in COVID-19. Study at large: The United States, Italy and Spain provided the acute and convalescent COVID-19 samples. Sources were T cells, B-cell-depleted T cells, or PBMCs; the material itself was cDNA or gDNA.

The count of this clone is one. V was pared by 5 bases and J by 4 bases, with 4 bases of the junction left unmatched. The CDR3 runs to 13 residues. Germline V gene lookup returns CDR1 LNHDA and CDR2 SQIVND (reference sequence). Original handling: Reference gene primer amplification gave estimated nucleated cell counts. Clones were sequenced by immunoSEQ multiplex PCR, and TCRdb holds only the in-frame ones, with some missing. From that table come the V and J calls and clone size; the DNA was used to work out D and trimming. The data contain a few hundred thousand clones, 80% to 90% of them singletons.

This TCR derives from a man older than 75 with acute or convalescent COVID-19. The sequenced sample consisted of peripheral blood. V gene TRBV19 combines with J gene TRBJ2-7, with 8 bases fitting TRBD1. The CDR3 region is CASSGGQGYEQYF. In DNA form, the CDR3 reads TGTGCCAGTAGTGGCGGACAGGGATACGAGCAGTACTTC.